Detailed here is one T cell receptor (beta chain). Germline CDR1 reads MGHRA; CDR2 reads YSYEKL. This CDR3 is built from 14 residues. With 6 bases removed from V and 1 base from J, the gap between germline ends came to 12 bases. The data are from a study of T-cell memory formation after mild COVID-19. Using its own MiXCR run on the 5' RACE reads, TCRdb lists one record per CDR3 protein. The top ten hold roughly 14% of the sample, which has a few hundred thousand distinct CDR3 sequences, 25% to 30% seen once. This receptor was taken from an adult woman who had mild COVID-19 (a few samples of this study predate the infection). Cell type and time point are not known. The sample consisted of PBMCs or a T cell subset sorted from them (not recorded which). The genes are TRBV4-1 and TRBJ1-1; perhaps TRBD1 as D (5 bases). CDR3 sequence: CASRSGTGNTEAFF. For the CDR3, the DNA is TGCGCCAGCAGATCCGGGACTGGGAACACTGAAGCTTTCTTT.